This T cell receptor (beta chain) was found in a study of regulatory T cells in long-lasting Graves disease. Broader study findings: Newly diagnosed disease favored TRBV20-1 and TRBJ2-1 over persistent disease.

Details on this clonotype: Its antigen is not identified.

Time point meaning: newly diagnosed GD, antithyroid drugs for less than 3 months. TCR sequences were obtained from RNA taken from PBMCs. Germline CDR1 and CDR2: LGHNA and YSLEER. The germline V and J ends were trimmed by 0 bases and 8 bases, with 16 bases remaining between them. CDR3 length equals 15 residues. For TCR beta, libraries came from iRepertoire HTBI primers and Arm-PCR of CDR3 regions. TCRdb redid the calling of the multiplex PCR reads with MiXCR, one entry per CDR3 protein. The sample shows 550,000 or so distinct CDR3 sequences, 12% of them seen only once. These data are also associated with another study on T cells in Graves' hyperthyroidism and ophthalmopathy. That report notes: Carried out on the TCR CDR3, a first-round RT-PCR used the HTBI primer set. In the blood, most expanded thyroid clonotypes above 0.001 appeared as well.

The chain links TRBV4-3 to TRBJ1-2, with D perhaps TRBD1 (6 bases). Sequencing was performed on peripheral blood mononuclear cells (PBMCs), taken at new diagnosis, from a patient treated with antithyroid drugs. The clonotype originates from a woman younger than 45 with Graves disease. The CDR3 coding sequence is TGCGCCAGCAGCCAAGATCGGCGGGGGGCGGTGGGCTACACCTTC. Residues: CASSQDRRGAVGYTF.